This T cell receptor beta chain appears in the sequencing data of a study of control samples from healthy donors and cancer patients. TCRdb's copy holds only in-frame clones and misses some; the assay was immunoSEQ multiplex PCR. The sample carries roughly 190,000 clones, 91% recorded once. V was clipped by 10 bases and J by 6 bases, with 15 bases between them. The germline gives CDR1 MNHNY, CDR2 SVGAGI (reference sequence). The CDR3 has 12 amino acids. Material for sequencing was blood. The V call is TRBV6-6, the J call TRBJ1-2, with D perhaps TRBD1 (5 bases). The sequence was collected from a man aged 30-40 years in good health. The CDR3 spells CATDRGADGYTF. CDR3 nucleotide sequence: TGTGCCACCGACCGGGGCGCAGATGGCTACACCTTC.